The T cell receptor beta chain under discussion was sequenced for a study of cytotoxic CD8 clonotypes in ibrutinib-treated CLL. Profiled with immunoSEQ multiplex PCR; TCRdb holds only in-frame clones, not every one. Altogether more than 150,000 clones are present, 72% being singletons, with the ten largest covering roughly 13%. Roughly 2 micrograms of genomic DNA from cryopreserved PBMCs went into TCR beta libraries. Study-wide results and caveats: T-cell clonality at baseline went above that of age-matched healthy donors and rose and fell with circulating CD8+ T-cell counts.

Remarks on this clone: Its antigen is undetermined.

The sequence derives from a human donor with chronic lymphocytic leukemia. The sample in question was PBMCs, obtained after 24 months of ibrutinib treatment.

The DNA for the CDR3 is TGTGCCAGCAGTCCTATTAGCCTGAATGAGCAGTTCTTC. It specifies CASSPISLNEQFF. This chain connects TRBV9 to TRBJ2-1; no definite D call. The CDR3 totals 13 residues. Trimming took 5 bases from V and 7 from J, leaving 13 bases between them. Per the germline V gene, CDR1 is SGDLS and CDR2 is YYNGEE.